The 10 T cell receptor beta chains listed next were all sequenced from one sample in a study of T cell clonality in common variable immunodeficiency. Study findings and constraints: Reportedly, TCR beta sequences from common variable immunodeficiency showed fewer deletions and N-nucleotide insertions.

Their cognate antigens are unknown. Assay used: immunoSEQ multiplex PCR; TCRdb lists only in-frame clones, some missing. Listed for the sample are around 40,000 clones, none seen a single time. The sequenced sample was peripheral blood mononuclear cells. These receptors were taken from a human donor with common variable immunodeficiency.

The chain's CDR3 is CASSMATGTDTQYF. The CDR3 bases that were read are TGTGCCAGCAGCATGGCGACAGGCACAGATACG. The rearrangement joins TRBV7-9 to TRBJ2-3; D possibly corresponds to TRBD1 (5 bases). The CDR3 extends 3 residues past the end of the read, so its final part is completed from the germline J gene. CDR1 SEHNR and CDR2 FQNEAQ come from the germline V gene (reference sequence). This CDR3 spans 14 amino acids. V was trimmed by 5 bases and J by 1 base, leaving 10 bases between them.

This clone was seen many times. The CDR3 extends 3 residues past the end of the read, so its final part is completed from the germline J gene. V usage is TRBV7-2 and J usage is TRBJ1-2; D uncertain. The germline V and J ends were trimmed by 4 bases and 3 bases, with 9 bases remaining between them. Looked up from germline, CDR1 is SGHTA and CDR2 is FQGNSA. The CDR3 is 13 residues long. The CDR3 sequence is CASSSQVDYGYTF. The covered CDR3 bases are TGTGCCAGCAGCTCGCAGGTTGACTATGGC. Complete variable domain (other parts from reference TRBV7-2 and TRBJ1-2): GAGVSQSPSNKVTEKGKDVELRCDPISGHTALYWYRQSLGQGLEFLIYFQGNSAPDKSGLPSDRFSAERTGGSVSTLTIQRTQQEDSAVYLCASSSQVDYGYTFGSGTRLTVV.

A remark on this clone: Sequencing ends 3 residues short of the CDR3 end; the germline J gene provides the rest. The J gene is TRBJ1-5, the V gene TRBV7-2; 9 positions match TRBD1. V dropped 5 bases and J dropped 4; count of bases not matched to a gene: 6. The length of the CDR3 is 15 residues. In germline, CDR1 is SGHTA, CDR2 FQGNSA. The part of the CDR3 DNA that was read is TGTGCCAGCAGCACACGACAGGGGGAGAATCAGCCC. It specifies CASSTRQGENQP. The CDR3 in full is CASSTRQGENQPQHF.

This clone was detected ten times or more. Read data end 3 residues before the CDR3 end; the end is taken from the germline J gene. This sequence joins TRBV6-2 or TRBV6-3 and TRBJ2-1; a weak D match, TRBD2 (7 bases). Germline CDR1 reads MNHEY; CDR2 reads SVGEGT. V was clipped by 5 bases and J by 9 bases, with 17 bases between them. The CDR3 runs to 14 residues. The CDR3 bases that were read are TGTGCCAGCAGTCCGGTCGGGGGGCCAGGTGAG. It codes for CASSPVGGPGE. The complete CDR3 reads CASSPVGGPGEQFF.

This clone was observed a handful of times. The read stops 3 residues short of the end of the CDR3; the missing end is completed from the germline J gene. The chain carries TRBV13 and TRBJ2-1; D is ambiguous. The CDR3 is 11 residues long. Trimming pared 4 bases from V and 5 bases from J, leaving 3 bases between. CDR1 PRHDT and CDR2 FYEKMQ come from the germline V gene (reference sequence). The CDR3 reads CASSSNNEQFF. The DNA read from the CDR3 is TGTGCCAGCAGCTCAAACAATGAG.

About this clone itself: Read sequence stops 3 residues before the CDR3 end, and the germline J gene provides the missing end. The chain couples TRBV6-2 or TRBV6-3 to TRBJ2-7, with D perhaps TRBD2 (6 bases). V lost 5 bases and J 6 bases, leaving 23 bases between the germline ends. Germline-derived CDR1 and CDR2 are MNHEY and SVGEGT. The CDR3 consists of 16 residues. CDR3 bases read: TGTGCCAGCAGTCTTGGCGGGACGGGGGTTGCGATCGAG. Translation: CASSLGGTGVAIE. The full CDR3 reads CASSLGGTGVAIEQYF.

To note about this clone: Read sequence stops 3 residues before the CDR3 end, and the germline J gene provides the missing end. The chain employs TRBV20-1 and TRBJ2-7; D remains unclear. The CDR3 loop spans 15 amino acids. Germline values: CDR1 DFQATT, CDR2 SNEGSKA (reference sequence). Trimming left V 0 bases short and J 2 bases short, with 14 bases between. The CDR3 is CSARDLSLPTYEQYF. The CDR3 bases that were read are TGCAGTGCTAGAGATTTATCACTACCCACCTACGAG.

To note about this clone: The observed sequence ends 3 residues before the CDR3 terminus, with the missing tail filled in from the germline J gene. The chain has TRBV30 and TRBJ2-7; TRBD2 aligns across 14 bases. In germline, CDR1 is GTSNPN, CDR2 SVGIG (reference sequence). The CDR3 runs to 15 residues. Trimming cost V 4 bases and J 2 bases; bases outside gene matches: 4. The covered CDR3 bases are TGTGCCTGGACTCGACTAGCGGGAGGGCCCTACGAG. Protein: CAWTRLAGGPYE. The whole CDR3 reads CAWTRLAGGPYEQYF.

With respect to this clone: The read ends 3 residues early relative to the CDR3; the germline J gene fills the gap. The chain combines TRBV7-9 with TRBJ2-1; unclear D gene. The germline gives CDR1 SEHNR, CDR2 FQNEAQ (reference sequence). Trimming shortened V by 1 base and J by 6 bases, and 7 bases separated the two germline ends. This CDR3 region has 13 residues. Incomplete CDR3 DNA: TGTGCCAGCAGCTTAGTGTCTGTCAATGAG. Encoded protein: CASSLVSVNE. The whole CDR3 region reads CASSLVSVNEQFF. Combining the CDR3 with reference TRBV7-9 and TRBJ2-1 gives the whole variable domain DTGVSQNPRHKITKRGQNVTFRCDPISEHNRLYWYRQTLGQGPEFLTYFQNEAQLEKSRLLSDRFSAERPKGSFSTLEIQRTEQGDSAMYLCASSLVSVNEQFFGPGTRLTVL.

This clone was recorded many times. CDR3 region: CASSLTIDPDRAGAAYEQYF. Partial CDR3 DNA: TGCGCCAGCAGCTTGACCATTGATCCAGACAGGGCAGGGGCCGCTTACGAG. The V gene is TRBV5-1, the J gene TRBJ2-7; 7 bases agree with TRBD1. The read ends 3 residues shy of where the CDR3 ends; the end is completed using the germline J gene. This CDR3 has 20 amino acids. In germline, CDR1 is SGHRS, CDR2 YFSETQ. The V gene end was trimmed by 1 base and the J gene end by 4 bases; junction bases not matched to a gene: 23.